A selection of T cell receptor beta chains follows, all from one sample in a study of radiotherapy plus CTLA-4 blockade in lung cancer. The assay was immunoSEQ multiplex PCR, and TCRdb's table has in-frame clones only and misses some. The table includes 75,000 to 95,000 clones, 72% detected once. Sample: peripheral blood, taken from a patient treated with radiotherapy plus ipilimumab. Receptors originate from a human donor with non-small cell lung cancer that progressed on radiotherapy plus ipilimumab. The CDR3 runs from the conserved cysteine through the conserved F or W.

>TRBV6-1|TRBJ2-7
CASSEYGGRVQYF
>TRBV28|TRBJ1-3
CASSLNGGAPNTIYF
>TRBV2|TRBJ2-2
CASLPLTGNTGELFF
>TRBV29-1|TRBJ2-5
CSVWRDGETQYF
>TRBV6-5|TRBJ2-5
CASSADGYQETQYF
>TRBV28|TRBJ1-1
CASSPEGQGDTEAFF
>TRBV5-1|TRBJ2-3
CASSGATVPLNTQYF
>TRBV28|TRBJ1-5
CASSSGTGGTLGQPQHF
>TRBV9|TRBJ2-1
CASSVDGRIYNEQFF
>TRBV5-5|TRBJ1-5
CASSFRDRGRNQPQHF
>TRBV4-1|TRBJ2-1
CASSQDPSGRGNEQFF
>TRBV6-1|TRBJ2-1
CATLRESYNEQFF
>TRBV25-1|TRBJ1-6
CASNEGGGSYNSPLHF
>TRBV27|TRBJ2-1
CASSSGLYNEQFF
>TRBV5-1|TRBJ2-3
CASSSDRGQDTQYF
>TRBV18|TRBJ2-1
CASSPSQNNEQFF
>TRBV7-9|TRBJ1-2
CASGTEGADGYTF
>TRBV7-9|TRBJ2-7
CASSLQGSSYEQYF
>TRBV9|TRBJ1-2
CASSVGDRGSGTF